The rows below give T cell receptor beta chains drawn from one sample of a study of cytomegalovirus exposure and HLA in healthy donors. Clones were read by immunoSEQ multiplex PCR, and TCRdb kept only the in-frame ones, dropping some. The sample holds roughly 220,000 clones, 82% seen once. Source material: PBMCs. These receptors originate from a woman aged 35 to 49 in good health and CMV-seronegative. The CDR3 runs from the conserved cysteine through the conserved F or W. Fields, in order: clone size, V gene, J gene, D gene, CDR3 protein, CDR3 DNA. D genes are given only for firm matches. Expanded clones get a size class; other rows say once, few or many, or leave the size out.

>NA|TRBV6-6|TRBJ1-3|TRBD1
CASRSGQANSGNTIYF
TGTGCCAGCAGATCGGGACAGGCCAACTCTGGAAACACCATATATTTT
>NA|TRBV6-6|TRBJ2-1|TRBD2
CASSYSTSGRGPEQFF
TGTGCCAGCAGTTACTCGACTAGCGGGAGGGGACCTGAGCAGTTCTTC
>NA|TRBV9|TRBJ1-1|NA
CASSATGEAFF
TGTGCCAGCAGCGCCACAGGTGAAGCTTTCTTT
>NA|TRBV2|TRBJ2-2|NA
CASTGRNTGELFF
TGTGCCAGCACTGGGCGAAACACCGGGGAGCTGTTTTTT
>few|TRBV30|TRBJ1-1|NA
CAWSPGVGTEAFF
TGTGCCTGGAGCCCAGGGGTCGGCACTGAAGCTTTCTTT
>NA|TRBV13|TRBJ1-1|NA
CASSLTEAMNTEAFF
TGTGCCAGCAGCCTGACAGAAGCGATGAACACTGAAGCTTTCTTT
>NA|TRBV18|TRBJ2-1|TRBD1
CASSSRTGGAYNEQFF
TGTGCCAGCTCATCGCGGACAGGGGGCGCCTACAATGAGCAGTTCTTC
>NA|TRBV6-4|TRBJ2-1|TRBD2
CASSEGLAGDNEQFF
TGTGCCAGCAGTGAGGGACTAGCGGGAGACAATGAGCAGTTCTTC
>NA|TRBV4-2|TRBJ2-7|NA
CASSQAHGRDSYEQYF
TGTGCCAGCAGCCAGGCCCATGGGCGGGACTCCTACGAGCAGTACTTC
>NA|TRBV15|TRBJ2-5|TRBD2
CATSRDQGLVGGRAGETQYF
TGTGCCACCAGCAGAGATCAGGGTCTAGTTGGGGGGAGGGCCGGGGAGACCCAGTACTTC
>NA|TRBV7-9|TRBJ2-1|TRBD1
CSSSAEGGQGFNEQFF
TGTTCCAGCAGCGCCGAGGGGGGACAGGGGTTCAATGAGCAGTTCTTC
>NA|TRBV28|TRBJ2-7|NA
CASSLGGTGSYEQYF
TGTGCCAGCAGTTTAGGAGGGACGGGCTCCTACGAGCAGTACTTC
>NA|TRBV28|TRBJ1-1|TRBD1
CASSYTGDTEAFF
TGTGCCAGCAGTTATACAGGGGACACTGAAGCTTTCTTT
>NA|TRBV6-1|TRBJ1-4|NA
CASSAYSRGGDEKLFF
TGTGCCAGCAGTGCTTACTCAAGGGGCGGTGATGAAAAACTGTTTTTT